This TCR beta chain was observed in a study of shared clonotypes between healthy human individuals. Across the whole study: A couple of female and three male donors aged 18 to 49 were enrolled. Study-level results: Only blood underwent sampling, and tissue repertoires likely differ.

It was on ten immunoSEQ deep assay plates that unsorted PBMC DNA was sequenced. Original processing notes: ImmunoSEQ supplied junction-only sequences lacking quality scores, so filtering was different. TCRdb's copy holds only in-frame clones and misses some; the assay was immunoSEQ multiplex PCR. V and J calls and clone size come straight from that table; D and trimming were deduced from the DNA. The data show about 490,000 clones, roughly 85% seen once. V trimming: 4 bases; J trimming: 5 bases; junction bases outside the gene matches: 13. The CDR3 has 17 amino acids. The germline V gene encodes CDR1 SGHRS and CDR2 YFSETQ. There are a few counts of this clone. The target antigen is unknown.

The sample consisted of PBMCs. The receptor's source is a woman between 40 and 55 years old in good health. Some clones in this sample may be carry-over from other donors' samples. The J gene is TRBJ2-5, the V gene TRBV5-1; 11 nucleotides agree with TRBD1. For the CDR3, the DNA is TGCGCCAGCAGCCCCCGACCCGGGACAGGGGGGTGGGAGACCCAGTACTTC. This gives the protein CASSPRPGTGGWETQYF.